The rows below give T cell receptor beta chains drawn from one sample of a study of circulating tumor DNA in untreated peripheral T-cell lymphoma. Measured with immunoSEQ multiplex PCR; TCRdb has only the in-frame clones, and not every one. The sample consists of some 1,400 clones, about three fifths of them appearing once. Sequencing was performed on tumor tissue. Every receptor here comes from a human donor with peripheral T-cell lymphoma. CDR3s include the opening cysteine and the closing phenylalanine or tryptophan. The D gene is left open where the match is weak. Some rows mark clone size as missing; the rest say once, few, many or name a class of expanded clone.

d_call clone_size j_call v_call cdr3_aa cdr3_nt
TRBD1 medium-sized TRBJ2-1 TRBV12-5 CASGPVQGAYKEQFF TGTGCTAGTGGTCCAGTCCAGGGGGCTTATAAGGAGCAGTTCTTC
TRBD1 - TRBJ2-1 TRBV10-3 CAISESKTGGPVYNEQFF TGTGCCATCAGTGAGTCGAAGACAGGGGGTCCCGTCTACAATGAGCAGTTCTTC
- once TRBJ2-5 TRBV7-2 CASSLVVSELQYF TGTGCCAGCAGCTTAGTAGTTTCGGAGCTCCAGTACTTC
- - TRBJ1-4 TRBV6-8 CASSRGVWEKLFF TGTGCCAGCAGCCGAGGGGTTTGGGAAAAACTGTTTTTT
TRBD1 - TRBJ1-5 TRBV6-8 CANSSITGGNQPQHF TGTGCCAACAGCTCCATAACAGGGGGCAATCAGCCCCAGCATTTT
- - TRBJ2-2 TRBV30 CAWRGQYTGELFF TGTGCCTGGAGAGGACAGTACACCGGGGAGCTGTTTTTT
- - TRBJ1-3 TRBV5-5 CASSGERDPSGNTIYF TGTGCCAGCAGCGGGGAGAGGGACCCCTCTGGAAACACCATATATTTT
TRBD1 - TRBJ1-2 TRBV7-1 CATDRGDNYGYTF TGTGCCACCGACAGGGGAGACAACTATGGCTACACCTTC
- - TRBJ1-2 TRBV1 CASSQEAGILGYGYTF TGCGCCAGCAGCCAAGAGGCTGGCATCCTGGGATATGGCTACACCTTC
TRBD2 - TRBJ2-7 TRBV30 CAWNHMSGGRAREQYF TGTGCCTGGAATCATATGTCGGGCGGGAGGGCCAGGGAGCAGTACTTC